These 13 T cell receptor beta chains originate from one sample sequenced in a study of cytomegalovirus exposure and HLA in healthy donors. Some clones are missing from TCRdb's copy, which holds only in-frame ones; the method was immunoSEQ multiplex PCR. Seen here are 250,000 to 400,000 clones, roughly 87% observed once, and the top ten hold about 0.96%. The sample was PBMCs. The receptors derive from a man aged 25 to 45 in good health and CMV-seronegative.

This clone has only a few counts. DNA of the CDR3: TGTGCCAGCAGCGATTCAGGCCCCCTCACTGAAGCTTTCTTT. Translated, it gives CASSDSGPLTEAFF. The chain links TRBV2 to TRBJ1-1; D remains unclear. Germline loops: CDR1 SNHLY, CDR2 FYNNEI. V was trimmed by 6 bases and J by 4 bases, leaving 15 bases between them. The CDR3 totals 14 residues.

The chain has TRBV6-6 and TRBJ2-7; possibly TRBD1 for D (6 bases). Per the germline V gene, CDR1 is MNHNY and CDR2 is SVGAGI (reference sequence). The CDR3 totals 15 residues. V lost 8 bases to trimming and J lost 0 bases, with 17 bases between them. CDR3 sequence: CASGGRDKFSYEQYF. Written as DNA, the CDR3 is TGTGCCAGCGGCGGACGGGACAAATTCTCCTACGAGCAGTACTTC.

The V gene is TRBV7-2, the J gene TRBJ1-2; D is perhaps TRBD1 (5 bases). V was trimmed by 3 bases and J by 5 bases, leaving 13 bases between them. The CDR3 covers 14 residues. Germline values: CDR1 SGHTA, CDR2 FQGNSA. This CDR3 is CASSLAGMDYGYTF. CDR3 nucleotide sequence: TGTGCCAGCAGCTTGGCAGGGATGGATTATGGCTACACCTTC.

The rearrangement joins TRBV6-5 to TRBJ2-7, with D tentatively TRBD2 (6 bases). The V and J ends lost 4 bases and 6 bases respectively, with 19 bases between them. Germline V gene sequence: CDR1 MNHEY, CDR2 SVGAGI. This CDR3 contains 15 residues. In DNA, the CDR3 is TGTGCCAGCAGTTCCCCGGGGCGGGAAGGGGCCGAGCAGTACTTC. The encoded protein is CASSSPGREGAEQYF.

The chain couples TRBV11-3 to TRBJ2-7, with D possibly TRBD1 on 6 matching bases. V lost 9 bases, J lost 3 bases, and 12 bases lay in between. This CDR3 spans 12 amino acids. Per the germline V gene, CDR1 is SGHNT and CDR2 is YENEEA. The CDR3 region is CARRTVCYEQYF. DNA for the CDR3: TGTGCCAGAAGGACAGTGTGCTACGAGCAGTACTTC.

V usage is TRBV25-1 and J usage is TRBJ1-3, with 7 bases fitting TRBD1. Looked up from germline, CDR1 is MGHDK and CDR2 is SYGVNS. The length of the CDR3 is 15 residues. Trimming took 6 bases from V and 1 from J; bases not matched to a gene: 6. CDR3 nucleotide sequence: TGTGCCAGCAGCGAGACAGGGACTTCTGGAAACACCATATATTTT. Amino acid sequence: CASSETGTSGNTIYF.

The rearrangement joins TRBV6-5 to TRBJ2-7; 8 positions agree with TRBD1. The CDR3 has 14 residues. Per germline, CDR1 MNHEY and CDR2 SVGAGI. V lost 5 bases, J lost 4 bases, and 7 bases stayed unmatched. CDR3 DNA: TGTGCCAGCAGTATGGCAGGGGGCAGATACGAGCAGTACTTC. It yields the protein CASSMAGGRYEQYF.

The gene calls are TRBV18 and TRBJ2-7, with a possible D match to TRBD2 (6 bases). The CDR3 is 12 residues long. The germline gives CDR1 KGHSH, CDR2 LQKENI. V was clipped by 3 bases and J by 6 bases, with 9 bases between them. This chain's CDR3 is CASSPSGSEQYF. The CDR3 DNA follows: TGTGCCAGCTCACCTAGCGGATCCGAGCAGTACTTC.

This chain uses TRBV19 with TRBJ1-1; D unresolved. CDR1 and CDR2 (germline): LNHDA, SQIVND (reference sequence). V lost 3 bases and J lost 6, with 14 bases in between. The CDR3 is 14 residues long. CDR3 nucleotides: TGTGCCAGTAGTATTCGGGTTGGTGTCCCTGAAGCTTTCTTT. Translated: CASSIRVGVPEAFF.

The chain employs TRBV27 and TRBJ2-5, with D possibly TRBD2 on 5 matching bases. This CDR3 is 17 amino acids long. Trimming stripped 2 bases from V and 2 bases from J, with 18 bases between. Germline V CDR1 and CDR2: MNHEY, SMNVEV (reference sequence). The CDR3 DNA is TGTGCCAGCAGTTTAAATTGGGTCAGGCTAGCACAAGAGACCCAGTACTTC. Its translation is CASSLNWVRLAQETQYF.

V is TRBV10-3 and J is TRBJ1-5; a possible D gene is TRBD1 (5 bases). V was trimmed by 3 bases and J by 2 bases, leaving 17 bases between them. The CDR3 totals 17 residues. Per germline, CDR1 ENHRY and CDR2 SYGVKD. The DNA for the CDR3 is TGTGCCATCAGTGAACAGGCAATCTTAAGGGGCAATCAGCCCCAGCATTTT. Its translation: CAISEQAILRGNQPQHF.

The V and J genes are TRBV15 and TRBJ1-4; D gene unclear. This CDR3 comprises 15 residues. Germline assignment: CDR1 LNHNV and CDR2 YYDKDF (reference sequence). V lost 1 base, J lost 8 bases, and 14 bases lay in between. CDR3 bases: TGTGCCACCAGCAGAGTTCGAGGCTTGAACGAAAAACTGTTTTTT. Encoded protein: CATSRVRGLNEKLFF. Together with reference TRBV15 and TRBJ1-4, the CDR3 gives the full variable domain: DAMVIQNPRYQVTQFGKPVTLSCSQTLNHNVMYWYQQKSSQAPKLLFHYYDKDFNNEADTPDNFQSRRPNTSFCFLDIRSPGLGDTAMYLCATSRVRGLNEKLFFGSGTQLSVL.

This clone was counted a few times. This chain links TRBV7-9 with TRBJ2-1; tentative D call: TRBD1 (6 bases). This CDR3 spans 12 amino acids. Trimming pared 7 bases from V and 10 bases from J, leaving 14 bases between. The germline V gene encodes CDR1 SEHNR and CDR2 FQNEAQ (reference sequence). Here the CDR3 reads CASNGGGSEQFF. The CDR3 DNA reads TGTGCCAGCAACGGTGGGGGCAGCGAGCAGTTCTTC.